Each of the 17 T cell receptor beta chains below was sequenced from the same sample in a study of cytomegalovirus exposure and HLA in healthy donors. The PCR employed 60 Vbeta primers together with 13 Jbeta primers. The method was immunoSEQ multiplex PCR; TCRdb's version includes in-frame clones alone and lacks a portion of them. This sample's table has 30,000 to 35,000 clones. The sequencing input was PBMCs. These receptors came from a woman in her thirties or forties in good health and CMV-seropositive.

This rearrangement joins TRBV4-3 to TRBJ2-7, with D perhaps matching TRBD1 (5 bases). This CDR3 comprises 16 residues. V was pared by 0 bases and J by 6 bases, with 18 bases between. Looked up from germline, CDR1 is LGHNA and CDR2 is YSLEER. CDR3 region: CASSQDLDRSFSEQYF. The CDR3 DNA reads as TGCGCCAGCAGCCAAGATCTTGACAGATCCTTCTCCGAGCAGTACTTC.

The rearrangement joins TRBV9 to TRBJ1-1, with unresolved D. V was shortened by 5 bases and J by 0 bases, with 8 bases between the two germline ends. The CDR3 spans 13 residues. Germline-derived CDR1 and CDR2 are SGDLS and YYNGEE. CDR3 sequence: CASRRILNTEAFF. The CDR3 region has the DNA TGTGCCAGCAGGCGGATCTTGAACACTGAAGCTTTCTTT. Together with reference TRBV9 and TRBJ1-1, the CDR3 gives the full variable domain: DSGVTQTPKHLITATGQRVTLRCSPRSGDLSVYWYQQSLDQGLQFLIQYYNGEERAKGNILERFSAQQFPDLHSELNLSSLELGDSALYFCASRRILNTEAFFGQGTRLTVV.

This rearrangement joins TRBV6-6 to TRBJ2-1, with D possibly matching TRBD2 (6 bases). The germline gives CDR1 MNHNY, CDR2 SVGAGI (reference sequence). V was pared by 5 bases and J by 0 bases, with 11 bases between. This CDR3 is built from 15 residues. The CDR3 nucleotides are TGTGCCAGCAGTAGGAGGGCCGGCTCCTACAATGAGCAGTTCTTC. Protein sequence: CASSRRAGSYNEQFF.

This chain links TRBV19 with TRBJ1-2, with 7 positions matching TRBD1. CDR3 length: 14 residues. V trimming: 6 bases; J trimming: 7 bases; junction bases outside the gene matches: 11. Germline V CDR1 and CDR2: LNHDA, SQIVND (reference sequence). The CDR3 loop reads CASSPIGGSGGYTF. DNA of the CDR3: TGTGCCAGTAGCCCAATAGGGGGCTCCGGTGGCTACACCTTC. Full variable domain (missing parts from reference TRBV19 and TRBJ1-2): DGGITQSPKYLFRKEGQNVTLSCEQNLNHDAMYWYRQDPGQGLRLIYYSQIVNDFQKGDIAEGYSVSREKKESFPLTVTSAQKNPTAFYLCASSPIGGSGGYTFGSGTRLTVV.

This chain joins TRBV30 and TRBJ2-7, with a weak D call TRBD2 (6 bases). The V and J ends lost 1 base and 7 bases respectively, with 14 bases between them. The CDR3 runs to 13 residues. The V gene's germline CDR1 is GTSNPN and CDR2 SVGIG (reference sequence). The CDR3 DNA reads TGTGCCTGGAGTGGGGTCACGGGGAGGGAGCAGTACTTC. This codes for CAWSGVTGREQYF. Using reference TRBV30 and TRBJ2-7 for the parts outside the CDR3, the full variable domain is SQTIHQWPATLVQPVGSPLSLECTVEGTSNPNLYWYRQAAGRGLQLLFYSVGIGQISSEVPQNLSASRPQDRQFILSSKKLLLSDSGFYLCAWSGVTGREQYFGPGTRLTVT.

J is TRBJ2-7 and V is TRBV19; possibly TRBD2 for D (6 bases). There are 12 residues in the CDR3. Germline lookup yields CDR1 LNHDA and CDR2 SQIVND (reference sequence). Trimming removed 2 bases at V and 6 bases at J, with 8 bases between. The CDR3 DNA sequence: TGTGCCAGTAGTATACAGGGAGGCGAGCAGTACTTC. This codes for CASSIQGGEQYF.

The genes are TRBV4-2 and TRBJ2-7, with 11 bases lining up with TRBD1. CDR1 and CDR2 (germline): LGHNA, YNFKEQ. The CDR3 runs to 16 residues. The junction had 8 bases not matched to a gene; V was cut back by 3 bases and J by 4 bases. In DNA form, the CDR3 reads TGTGCCAGCAGCCAGGGGGCTGGGACAGGGGGTTACGAGCAGTACTTC. It encodes CASSQGAGTGGYEQYF.

The chain combines TRBV19 with TRBJ2-2, with TRBD2 as a possible D gene (8 bases). Germline loops: CDR1 LNHDA, CDR2 SQIVND (reference sequence). The CDR3 extends over 19 amino acids. V was clipped by 7 bases and J by 2 bases, with 26 bases between them. CDR3: CASNSPRGAGGFNTGELFF. In nucleotides, the CDR3 is TGTGCCAGTAACTCACCCAGGGGGGCGGGGGGCTTTAACACCGGGGAGCTGTTTTTT.

The chain uses TRBV28 and TRBJ2-1; TRBD1 is a possible D gene (5 bases). Looked up from germline, CDR1 is MDHEN and CDR2 is SYDVKM. The CDR3 is made up of 13 amino acids. The V end lost 7 bases, the J end lost 5 bases, and 12 bases lay between the germline ends. The CDR3 sequence is CASTLGQNNEQFF. The CDR3 DNA reads as TGTGCCAGCACCCTAGGACAAAACAATGAGCAGTTCTTC.

The chain employs TRBV6-5 and TRBJ1-5; 7 positions match TRBD1. The CDR3 has 14 residues. Germline CDR1 reads MNHEY; CDR2 reads SVGAGI. J was trimmed by 4 bases and V by 4 bases; bases with no gene match: 4. Written as DNA, the CDR3 is TGTGCCAGCAGTTCCAAGGGGGCAAATCAGCCCCAGCATTTT. Encoded protein: CASSSKGANQPQHF.

The chain carries TRBV28 and TRBJ1-1; D not resolved. The CDR3 has 13 residues. V dropped 7 bases and J dropped 2 bases, with 11 bases sitting between them. Germline CDR1 is MDHEN and CDR2 is SYDVKM. Written as DNA, the CDR3 is TGTGCCAGCACCGTGTTTAGAAACACTGAAGCTTTCTTT. This encodes CASTVFRNTEAFF.

The CDR3 here is CASSERGEGLYYEQYF. The CDR3 DNA is TGTGCCAGCAGTGAACGTGGGGAGGGACTTTATTACGAGCAGTACTTC. This rearrangement joins TRBV6-1 to TRBJ2-7; 7 bases line up with TRBD2. The V segment lost 2 bases and the J segment 4 bases; nucleotides outside the gene matches: 11. Germline CDR1 and CDR2: MNHNS and SASEGT. The CDR3 contains 16 residues.

The rearrangement links TRBV7-9 to TRBJ2-7; 7 bases map to TRBD2. The V and J ends lost 2 bases and 7 bases, in that order; junction bases with no gene match: 8. The CDR3 contains 14 residues. Germline V gene sequence: CDR1 SEHNR, CDR2 FQNEAQ (reference sequence). The CDR3 bases are TGTGCCAGCAGCTTATTATCGGGGGGATATGAGCAGTACTTC. Its protein is CASSLLSGGYEQYF. Using reference TRBV7-9 and TRBJ2-7 for the parts outside the CDR3, the full variable domain is DTGVSQNPRHKITKRGQNVTFRCDPISEHNRLYWYRQTLGQGPEFLTYFQNEAQLEKSRLLSDRFSAERPKGSFSTLEIQRTEQGDSAMYLCASSLLSGGYEQYFGPGTRLTVT.

This chain joins TRBV29-1 and TRBJ1-2; the D is unclear. The CDR3 sequence is 12 residues long. Trimming shortened V by 5 bases and J by 8 bases, and 15 bases separated the two germline ends. Germline CDR1 reads SQVTM; CDR2 reads ANQGSEA. CDR3 sequence: CSVRRDLGGYTF. The CDR3 nucleotides are TGCAGCGTTCGGAGGGATTTGGGCGGCTACACCTTC.

This rearrangement joins TRBV30 to TRBJ2-3, with TRBD2 matching over 8 bases. Germline V gene lookup returns CDR1 GTSNPN and CDR2 SVGIG (reference sequence). V lost 0 bases, J lost 11 bases, and 4 bases stayed unmatched. The CDR3 totals 12 residues. The CDR3 spells CAWSVIAGRQYF. CDR3 nucleotides: TGTGCCTGGAGTGTCATAGCGGGAAGGCAGTATTTT.

The gene calls are TRBV9 and TRBJ2-3, with D possibly TRBD1 on 5 matching bases. The germline V and J ends were trimmed by 0 bases and 3 bases, with 11 bases remaining between them. The CDR3 has 15 residues. The germline gives CDR1 SGDLS, CDR2 YYNGEE. CDR3 nucleotide sequence: TGTGCCAGCAGCGTAGGGGCAGGGTGGACAGATACGCAGTATTTT. Its protein is CASSVGAGWTDTQYF.

The chain is built from TRBV10-3 and TRBJ2-5; TRBD2 aligns across 8 bases. From germline, CDR1 is ENHRY and CDR2 SYGVKD. V shed 6 bases, J shed 5 bases, and the junction held 8 bases outside the gene matches. The length of the CDR3 is 14 residues. The CDR3 DNA follows: TGTGCCATCAGAAGCGGGGGCTCCTCGGAGACCCAGTACTTC. Translated: CAIRSGGSSETQYF.